Included here is one T cell receptor (beta chain) sequence, with context. Antigen: not known. Looked up from germline, CDR1 is LNHDA and CDR2 is SQIVND (reference sequence). V lost 8 bases to trimming and J lost 7 bases; unmatched junction nucleotides: 9. The CDR3 has 14 residues. This entry belongs to a study of T cell repertoires in cytomegalovirus infection. Study at large: Public TCR beta signatures indicated both CMV infection and matching HLA type. Broader study findings: Ex vivo, HLA-C-restricted CMV-specific TCR beta clonotypes prevailed over the rest of the response.

One entry per CDR3 protein results from TCRdb running MiXCR on the reads. The sample includes about a million distinct CDR3 sequences, roughly 30% of them seen just once. Material: cultured CD8+ T cells from PBMCs, obtained from culture after CMV antigen stimulation. This TCR came from a human donor in good health (CMV status not recorded). Some clones in this sample may be carry-over from other donors' samples. The rearrangement links TRBV19 to TRBJ2-1, with 9 bases identical to TRBD1. The CDR3 is CASQGQGAGNEQFF. CDR3 DNA: TGTGCCAGTCAGGGACAGGGAGCGGGGAATGAGCAGTTCTTC.